This TCR beta chain was observed in a study of CD8 T cells in Susac syndrome. On the study more broadly: At the time of blood draw, patients with Susac syndrome were therapy-naive, receiving corticosteroids, or receiving intravenous immunoglobulin alone.

It was with random hexamers that about 0.45 to 1 ug RNA was reverse transcribed. Each CDR3 protein gets one entry after TCRdb re-called the immunoSEQ multiplex PCR reads with MiXCR. The table has 77,000 or so distinct CDR3 sequences, about 92% seen once; the top ten hold roughly 0.5%. Germline V CDR1 and CDR2: SQVTM, ANQGSEA. The CDR3 is made up of 14 amino acids. V was pared by 4 bases and J by 1 base, with 13 bases between. The clonotype comes from a human donor with Susac syndrome. Sequencing input: CD4+ T cells from PBMCs. The chain is built from TRBV29-1 and TRBJ2-5, with D unresolved. Here the CDR3 DNA reads TGCAGCGTTGGAGACATTATACTCCAAGAGACCCAGTACTTC. It encodes CSVGDIILQETQYF.